This T cell receptor (beta chain) derives from a study of T-cell reconstitution after alpha-beta-depleted transplantation in children (dated by TCRdb to 2016 to 2017). Turning to the overall study: T-cell immune reconstitution after TCRalphabeta/CD19-depleted allogeneic hematopoietic cell transplantation in children was quantitatively tracked in the study by means of TCR repertoire profiling.

To prepare the library, PCR was applied. The sequencer listed for this sample is Illumina HiSeq 2500. Molecular barcoding was employed in the preparation of TCR libraries, with unique molecular identifiers being used to normalize TCRbeta repertoire quantification. The public reads were reprocessed in TCRdb via fastp at Q25 and MiXCR, keeping in-frame beta chains. All rows with the same CDR3 protein become a single entry with the most common DNA and genes. This sample holds 280,000 or so distinct CDR3 sequences; roughly 11% were observed only once. The ten largest clones capture around 22% of the sample. This clonotype showed up many times. What antigen it recognizes has not been identified. No much larger clonotype is one base removed from it; base qualities were not supplied. Overall results and qualifications from the work: In some patients, the high TCRbeta diversity seen at day 60 was put down to recipient T cells and intrathymic progenitors that had survived conditioning. The apparently early recovery of alphabetaT-cell counts about two months after transplant reportedly depended on only several hundred rapidly expanded clones that came from non-depleted graft cells. Hyperexpanded clone frequencies declined over subsequent months; after one year, T-cell counts and TCRbeta diversity were mostly attributed to newly produced T cells.

Sequences SGHNT (CDR1) and YENEEA (CDR2) are obtained from the germline V gene. V is cut by 4 bases and J by 1 base, and the space between the germline ends is 6 bases. Including cysteine and phenylalanine, the CDR3 has 13 amino acids. CDR3 DNA is the only sequence kept; it has 39 bases, read in frame from the first base. Interpreted using the paper, the treatment or condition label stands for: allogeneic hematopoietic cell transplantation with graft depleted of TCRalphabeta T cells and CD19 B cells. The transplant recipients were children given TCRalphabeta/CD19-depleted allogeneic hematopoietic cell grafts.

The receptor's source is a male patient between 2 and 10 years old who had a stem cell transplant for chronic granulomatous disease, so the T cells may come from the graft donor. Sequenced here: peripheral blood, sampled 180 days after TCRalphabeta/CD19-depleted stem cell transplant. The chain uses TRBV11-3 and TRBJ2-3; tentative D gene TRBD1, with 6 bases matching. The sequenced DNA: TGTGCCAGCAGCTACAGGGGCACAGATACGCAGTATTTT. Its protein is CASSYRGTDTQYF.